In this sample, the clone carrying this TCR beta chain turned up a few times. Its antigen is undetermined. The cohort excluded patients with autoimmune disease history or systemic immunosuppression. TCRdb's table, derived via immunoSEQ multiplex PCR, lists solely in-frame clones and lacks some. The table records some 15,000 clones, approximately 85% of them present only once. This sample is part of a study of OX40 agonist ivuxolimab in advanced cancers. Regarding the study as a whole: The study found that CD8+ T cells averaged more expanded clones than CD4+.

J lost 14 bases, V lost 1 base, and 8 bases had no gene match. Germline V gene sequence: CDR1 LNHDA, CDR2 SQIVND (reference sequence). The CDR3 has 14 residues. The receptor's source is an adult with an advanced solid tumor such as melanoma, head and neck, liver or kidney cancer. The rearrangement uses TRBV19 and TRBJ2-1, with 10 bases that match TRBD1. The material sequenced was CD4+ or CD8+ T cells sorted from blood, taken in a trial of the OX40 agonist ivuxolimab. The DNA of the CDR3 is TGTGCCAGTAGTATAGGGGGACAGGGGTATTCGGAGTTCTTC. As protein: CASSIGGQGYSEFF.